This T cell receptor beta chain was sequenced in a study of blood T cell repertoires in COVID-19. The germline V gene encodes CDR1 SGHAT and CDR2 FQNNGV. The junction had 16 bases not matched to a gene; V was cut back by 6 bases and J by 5 bases. This CDR3 contains 17 residues. Sequenced by immunoSEQ multiplex PCR; TCRdb stores in-frame clones only, minus some. The top ten hold around 2.7% of the sample, which has about 220,000 clones, around 81% seen once. The rearrangement joins TRBV11-2 to TRBJ2-5; TRBD1 matches at 9 bases. The sequenced sample consisted of peripheral blood. The TCR sequence derives from a woman aged 25 to 39 who had recovered from COVID-19. CDR3 DNA sequence: TGTGCCAGCAGAAGTTCCCCAACAGGGGGCTTTGGCGAGACCCAGTACTTC. Its translation is CASRSSPTGGFGETQYF.